The TCR beta chain described here comes from a study of T cell responses to AZD1222 COVID-19 vaccine. The J segment lost 7 bases and the V segment lost 3 bases, leaving 13 bases of the junction unmatched. The CDR3 has 17 amino acids. Germline V lookup: CDR1 SGDLS, CDR2 YYNGEE. Study-wide points: There were mostly white British donors and more females than males, and clonal diversity was possibly underestimated. The reported proportion of spike-specific TCRs targeting unmutated variant regions was nearly half.

The protocol was immunoSEQ multiplex PCR, while the TCRdb copy is restricted to in-frame clones and leaves out a portion. The sample records about 160,000 clones, 90% to 95% being singletons. Turning to this clone: Its antigen is not identified.

The V gene is TRBV9, the J gene TRBJ1-6, with TRBD1 matching 7 bases. This specimen consisted of peripheral blood, obtained 28 days after the second AZD1222 dose. This clonotype originated in an adult who received the AZD1222 COVID-19 vaccine. CDR3 coding DNA: TGTGCCAGCAGCGCGACTGGACAGGAGACGTCCAATTCACCCCTCCACTTT. Translating gives CASSATGQETSNSPLHF.